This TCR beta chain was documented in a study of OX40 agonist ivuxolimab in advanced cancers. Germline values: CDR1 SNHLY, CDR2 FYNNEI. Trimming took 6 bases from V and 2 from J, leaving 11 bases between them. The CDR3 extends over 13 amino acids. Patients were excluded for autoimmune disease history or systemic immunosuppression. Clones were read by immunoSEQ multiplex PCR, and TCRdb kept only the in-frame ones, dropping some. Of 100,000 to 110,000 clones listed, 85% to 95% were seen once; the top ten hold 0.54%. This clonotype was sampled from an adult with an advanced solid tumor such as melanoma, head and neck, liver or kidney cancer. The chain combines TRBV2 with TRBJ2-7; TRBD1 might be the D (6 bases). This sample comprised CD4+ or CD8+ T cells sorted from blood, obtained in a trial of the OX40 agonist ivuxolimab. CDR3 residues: CASSGQTTYEQYF. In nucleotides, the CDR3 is TGTGCCAGCAGCGGACAGACTACCTACGAGCAGTACTTC.